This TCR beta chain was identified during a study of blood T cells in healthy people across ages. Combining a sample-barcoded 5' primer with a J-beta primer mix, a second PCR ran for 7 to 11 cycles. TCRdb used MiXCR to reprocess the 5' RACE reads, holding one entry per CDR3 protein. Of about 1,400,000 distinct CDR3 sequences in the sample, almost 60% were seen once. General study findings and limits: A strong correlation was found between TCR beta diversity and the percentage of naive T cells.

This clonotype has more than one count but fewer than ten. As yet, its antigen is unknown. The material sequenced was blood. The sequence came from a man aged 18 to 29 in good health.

CDR3 bases: TGTGCCAGCGGCAGCCCTAATGAAAAACTGTTTTTT. Translation: CASGSPNEKLFF. The rearrangement joins TRBV25-1 to TRBJ1-4; D ambiguous. Germline V CDR1 and CDR2: MGHDK, SYGVNS. This CDR3 has 12 amino acids. V dropped 8 bases and J dropped 3 bases, with 7 bases sitting between them.